These 23 T cell receptor beta chains were all obtained from the same sample, sequenced in a study of cytomegalovirus exposure and HLA in healthy donors. Use of 60 Vbeta and 13 Jbeta primers characterized the PCR. Clones were sequenced by immunoSEQ multiplex PCR, and TCRdb holds only the in-frame ones, with some missing. The repertoire includes 130,000 or so clones, about four fifths of them detected once, and 5% to 6.5% sits in the top ten. Sequencing used PBMCs. Receptors were obtained from a man aged 25-40 years in good health and CMV-seronegative.

The V and J genes are TRBV5-5 and TRBJ2-7, with TRBD1 matching 8 bases. This CDR3 comprises 15 residues. CDR1 is SGHKS and CDR2 is YYEKEE in the germline V gene (reference sequence). V was clipped by 2 bases and J by 2 bases; unmatched bases: 6. The chain's CDR3 is CASSFGQGPPYEQYF. The CDR3 nucleotides are TGTGCCAGCAGCTTTGGACAGGGTCCCCCCTACGAGCAGTACTTC.

The V and J genes are TRBV19 and TRBJ2-1; D uncertain. Trimming left V 6 bases short and J 0 bases short, with 15 bases between. Germline CDR1 is LNHDA and CDR2 is SQIVND (reference sequence). The CDR3 covers 16 residues. CDR3 nucleotides: TGTGCCAGTAGCCCCTTCACTCCTCCCTCCTACAATGAGCAGTTCTTC. Protein sequence: CASSPFTPPSYNEQFF.

The J gene is TRBJ2-5, the V gene TRBV7-9; unclear D gene. From germline, CDR1 is SEHNR and CDR2 FQNEAQ (reference sequence). With 1 base removed from V and 1 base from J, the gap between germline ends came to 10 bases. The CDR3 has 15 residues. CDR3: CASSLELLTQETQYF. The CDR3 nucleotides read TGTGCCAGCAGCTTAGAGCTGCTAACCCAAGAGACCCAGTACTTC. Looking up the rest from reference TRBV7-9 and TRBJ2-5 gives the full variable domain: DTGVSQNPRHKITKRGQNVTFRCDPISEHNRLYWYRQTLGQGPEFLTYFQNEAQLEKSRLLSDRFSAERPKGSFSTLEIQRTEQGDSAMYLCASSLELLTQETQYFGPGTRLLVL.

This rearrangement joins TRBV5-7 to TRBJ1-2; D perhaps matches TRBD1 (6 bases). TRBV5-7 is given ORF status, its function remaining uncertain. Trimming cost V 4 bases and J 4 bases, with 11 bases left between them. The CDR3 length is 13 residues. The CDR3 bases are TGTGCCAGCAGCCTGGACAGAGCCTATGGCTACACCTTC. It is translated as CASSLDRAYGYTF.

The chain recombines TRBV6-5 with TRBJ1-4, with a possible D match to TRBD1 (5 bases). The V gene lost 0 bases and the J gene lost 5 bases, with 13 bases spanning the gap. There are 16 residues in the CDR3. Germline CDR1 reads MNHEY; CDR2 reads SVGAGI. CDR3 loop: CASSYSRARANEKLFF. The DNA for the CDR3 is TGTGCCAGCAGTTACTCAAGGGCCAGGGCCAATGAAAAACTGTTTTTT.

The genes are TRBV5-1 and TRBJ1-3; 8 bases map to TRBD1. This CDR3 comprises 16 residues. The ends lost 4 bases at V and 0 bases at J; junction bases unmatched: 6. Germline lookup yields CDR1 SGHRS and CDR2 YFSETQ. CDR3 DNA sequence: TGCGCCAGCAGCGCGGGACAGGCCTTCTCTGGAAACACCATATATTTT. Its translation: CASSAGQAFSGNTIYF.

This clone has a handful of counts. This chain uses TRBV7-9 with TRBJ1-4, with 8 bases aligning to TRBD1. The ends lost 5 bases at V and 8 bases at J; junction bases unmatched: 10. Germline values: CDR1 SEHNR, CDR2 FQNEAQ (reference sequence). The CDR3 has 15 amino acids. CDR3: CASSPRRQGREKLFF. In DNA form, the CDR3 reads TGTGCCAGCAGCCCTAGACGACAGGGGCGGGAAAAACTGTTTTTT.

Only one count was recorded for this clone. The V call is TRBV29-1, the J call TRBJ1-1, with a weak D call TRBD1 (6 bases). From germline, CDR1 is SQVTM and CDR2 ANQGSEA. This CDR3 spans 12 amino acids. V shed 4 bases and J shed 10 bases, with 16 bases lying between them. CDR3 loop: CSVATGPSIAFF. The CDR3 DNA follows: TGCAGCGTTGCGACAGGTCCGTCGATAGCTTTCTTT.

This chain links TRBV9 with TRBJ2-7; maybe TRBD1 (7 bases). The CDR3 loop spans 15 amino acids. Deletions cut 4 bases from V and 2 bases from J, with 16 bases between. Germline CDR1 reads SGDLS; CDR2 reads YYNGEE. The CDR3 region has the DNA TGTGCCAGCAGCCCAGCGTCAGGGGGGACCTACGAGCAGTACTTC. Its translation is CASSPASGGTYEQYF.

The J gene is TRBJ2-3, the V gene TRBV14; 7 nucleotides agree with TRBD1. V shed 4 bases and J 2 bases; nucleotides not matched to a gene: 6. The CDR3 length is 15 residues. Germline-derived CDR1 and CDR2 are SGHDN and FVKESK. This chain's CDR3 is CASSLLDRVTDTQYF. CDR3 nucleotides: TGTGCCAGCAGCCTCCTCGACAGGGTCACAGATACGCAGTATTTT.

The V call is TRBV9, the J call TRBJ2-7; the match to TRBD2 covers 9 bases. CDR3 length equals 15 residues. After removal of 0 bases from V and 2 bases from J, the junction contained 3 bases not matched to a gene. CDR1 is SGDLS and CDR2 is YYNGEE in the germline V gene. CDR3 region: CASSVASGVTYEQYF. The CDR3 coding sequence is TGTGCCAGCAGCGTAGCTAGCGGGGTAACCTACGAGCAGTACTTC. Full variable domain (rest looked up from reference TRBV9 and TRBJ2-7): DSGVTQTPKHLITATGQRVTLRCSPRSGDLSVYWYQQSLDQGLQFLIQYYNGEERAKGNILERFSAQQFPDLHSELNLSSLELGDSALYFCASSVASGVTYEQYFGPGTRLTVT.

The V gene is TRBV25-1, the J gene TRBJ2-5; D is unresolved. V lost 2 bases and J 4 bases, leaving 5 bases between the germline ends. The germline gives CDR1 MGHDK, CDR2 SYGVNS. CDR3 length: 12 residues. CDR3 coding DNA: TGTGCCAGCAGTGAACGAGGAGAGACCCAGTACTTC. It encodes CASSERGETQYF.

To note about this clone: The junction shows a germline mismatch at one end, possibly a read error. The chain uses TRBV2 and TRBJ1-4, with D possibly being TRBD1 (5 bases). Germline assignment: CDR1 SNHLY and CDR2 FYNNEI. This CDR3 contains 15 residues. The CDR3 nucleotides are TGTGCCAGCAGCGAAGGAGGGACTCTTAATGAAAAACTGTTTTTT. Protein: CASSEGGTLNEKLFF. Using reference TRBV2 and TRBJ1-4 for the parts outside the CDR3, the full variable domain is EPEVTQTPSHQVTQMGQEVILRCVPISNHLYFYWYRQILGQKVEFLVSFYNNEISEKSEIFDDQFSVERPDGSNFTLKIRSTKLEDSAMYFCASSEGGTLNEKLFFGSGTQLSVL.

V usage is TRBV30 and J usage is TRBJ1-2, with 7 bases lining up with TRBD1. The germline V gene has CDR1 GTSNPN and CDR2 SVGIG (reference sequence). V shed 4 bases and J 1 base; nucleotides not matched to a gene: 6. The CDR3 is 14 residues long. The CDR3 protein is CAWNPDRNNYGYTF. Here the CDR3 DNA reads TGTGCCTGGAACCCGGACAGGAATAACTATGGCTACACCTTC.

V gene TRBV4-2 combines with J gene TRBJ2-7; D uncertain. Germline CDR1 and CDR2: LGHNA and YNFKEQ. The V end was cut by 0 bases, the J end by 4 bases, with 7 bases between. The CDR3 extends over 13 amino acids. The CDR3: CASSQDTAYEQYF. The CDR3 DNA reads as TGTGCCAGCAGCCAAGACACAGCTTACGAGCAGTACTTC.

This clone came up once. This sequence joins TRBV11-2 and TRBJ1-1, with a possible D match to TRBD1 (6 bases). Germline V CDR1 and CDR2: SGHAT, FQNNGV. The V end was cut by 5 bases, the J end by 4 bases, with 20 bases between. The CDR3 has 16 amino acids. CDR3 DNA sequence: TGTGCCAGCAGCGCAAGAACCAGGGGCGTAAGCACTGAAGCTTTCTTT. It yields the protein CASSARTRGVSTEAFF.

This clone was found once. The chain joins TRBV28 to TRBJ1-4; D remains unclear. Germline V gene sequence: CDR1 MDHEN, CDR2 SYDVKM. Trimming removed 6 bases at V and 0 bases at J, with 14 bases between. This CDR3 region has 16 residues. CDR3 in DNA: TGTGCCAGCAGCTTCGGGAGACTTGCAACTAATGAAAAACTGTTTTTT. Amino acids: CASSFGRLATNEKLFF.

This clone was detected only a few times. A far larger clone lies a single base away; this is likely a read error. V and J are TRBV30 and TRBJ2-1; 10 bases agree with TRBD2. CDR1 is GTSNPN, CDR2 SVGIG, per germline (reference sequence). V trimming: 3 bases; J trimming: 4 bases; junction bases outside the gene matches: 6. This CDR3 comprises 15 residues. CDR3 sequence (DNA): TGTGCCTGGAGATATTCTAGCGGGAGTTACAATGAGCAGTTCTTC. This encodes CAWRYSSGSYNEQFF.

This chain connects TRBV2 to TRBJ2-7; a weak D match, TRBD2 (5 bases). The V end lost 6 bases, the J end lost 2 bases, and 11 bases lay between the germline ends. Per germline, CDR1 SNHLY and CDR2 FYNNEI. This CDR3 contains 13 residues. The CDR3 nucleotides are TGTGCCAGCAGAAGGACTGGCACCTACGAGCAGTACTTC. Its protein product is CASRRTGTYEQYF. Drawing the rest from reference TRBV2 and TRBJ2-7, the complete variable domain is EPEVTQTPSHQVTQMGQEVILRCVPISNHLYFYWYRQILGQKVEFLVSFYNNEISEKSEIFDDQFSVERPDGSNFTLKIRSTKLEDSAMYFCASRRTGTYEQYFGPGTRLTVT.

A few counts support this clone. The chain joins TRBV7-2 to TRBJ2-7; D gene ambiguous. This CDR3 has 14 residues. Germline V CDR1 and CDR2: SGHTA, FQGNSA. Trimming shortened V by 1 base and J by 2 bases, and 9 bases separated the two germline ends. CDR3 nucleotide sequence: TGTGCCAGCAGCTTAGGGTCTCTAGCCTACGAGCAGTACTTC. It yields the protein CASSLGSLAYEQYF.

This chain joins TRBV20-1 and TRBJ2-1; D gene ambiguous. CDR1 and CDR2 from the germline V gene are DFQATT and SNEGSKA (reference sequence). V lost 6 bases, J lost 4 bases, and 7 bases lay in between. The CDR3 has 11 amino acids. The CDR3 region has the DNA TGCAGTGCCCCGTCTTACAATGAGCAGTTCTTC. It encodes CSAPSYNEQFF.

The rearrangement links TRBV28 to TRBJ1-1, with 8 positions matching TRBD1. Germline CDR1 and CDR2: MDHEN and SYDVKM. The length of the CDR3 is 14 residues. J gave up 8 bases and V 7 bases, and 12 bases lay outside the gene matches. The CDR3 DNA is TGTGCCAGCATCCCTAGTCAGGGGGCGAGAGAAGCTTTCTTT. Translating gives CASIPSQGAREAFF.

The V call is TRBV28, the J call TRBJ2-7, with 8 bases aligning to TRBD2. Per the germline V gene, CDR1 is MDHEN and CDR2 is SYDVKM. This CDR3 spans 18 amino acids. V lost 6 bases, J lost 0 bases, and 16 bases stayed unmatched. This CDR3 is CASSPGLGDGVYSYEQYF. The CDR3 coding sequence is TGTGCCAGCAGCCCGGGACTAGGGGACGGGGTCTACTCCTACGAGCAGTACTTC.